The sequence of this T cell receptor (beta chain) was determined in a study of Tregs in tolerant kidney transplant recipients. Study context: Mixed chimerism was transient after nonmyeloablative marrow transplants from related graft donors. Overall study results and limits: Antigen-driven expansion was suggested because donor-specific Tregs expanded more than all Tregs in tolerant patients.

With V trimmed by 6 bases and J by 3 bases, 21 bases remained unmatched. The CDR3 has 19 amino acids. Germline V gene lookup returns CDR1 SEHNR and CDR2 FQNEAQ (reference sequence). In the case of this clone: Its target is unknown.

The method was immunoSEQ multiplex PCR; TCRdb's version includes in-frame clones alone and lacks a portion of them. Of about 110,000 clones detected, around 89% appear once; the ten largest clones hold approximately 0.34%. Unstimulated Tregs (CD4+CD25+CD127-) and CD4+CD25- non-Tregs were sorted from PBMCs. The receptor was derived from a human donor who received a combined kidney and bone marrow transplant. The V gene is TRBV7-9, the J gene TRBJ2-7, with 9 nucleotides matching TRBD1. The specimen comprised CD4+ T cells from blood, sampled before the transplant. CDR3: CASSPLVRDRAFRGYEQYF. CDR3 DNA sequence: TGTGCCAGCAGTCCTCTCGTACGGGACAGGGCTTTTCGGGGCTACGAGCAGTACTTC.